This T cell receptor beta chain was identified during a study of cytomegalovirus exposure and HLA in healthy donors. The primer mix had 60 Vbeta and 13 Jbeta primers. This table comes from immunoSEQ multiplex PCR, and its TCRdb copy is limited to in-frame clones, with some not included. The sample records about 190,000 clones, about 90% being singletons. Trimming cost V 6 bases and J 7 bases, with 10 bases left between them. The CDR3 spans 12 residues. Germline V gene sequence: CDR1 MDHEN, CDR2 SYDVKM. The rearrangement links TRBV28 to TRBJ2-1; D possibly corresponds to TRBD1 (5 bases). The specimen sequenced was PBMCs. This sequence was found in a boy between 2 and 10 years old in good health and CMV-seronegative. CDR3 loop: CASSKPGNEQFF. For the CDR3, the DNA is TGTGCCAGCAGCAAGCCAGGGAATGAGCAGTTCTTC.